This TCR beta chain is from a study of cytomegalovirus exposure and HLA in healthy donors. Donors sampled were nominally healthy, though unrecorded immune exposures were likely. It was with 60 Vbeta and 13 Jbeta primers that the PCR ran. Sequencing was performed with immunoSEQ multiplex PCR; in TCRdb, only in-frame clones are kept and a portion is missing. The top ten clones hold 2.5% to 3.5% of a sample with 85,000 to 100,000 clones, approximately 64% of them seen once. This CDR3 region has 15 residues. V lost 5 bases, J lost 4 bases, and 17 bases lay in between. Germline CDR1 reads MNHNS; CDR2 reads SASEGT. Points from the study as a whole: An analysis was carried out later, and it reportedly showed fewer N-insertions in an Asian-associated ancestry cluster than the roughly 700-donor mean. Exclusion applied to some V segments, including TRBV6-2 and TRBV6-3, as they were indistinguishable.

This clone was seen only a few times. The antigen is not known. The chain links TRBV6-1 to TRBJ1-1; D may be TRBD1 (5 bases). The TCR comes from a man aged 60-69 years in good health and CMV-seronegative. The sample comprised PBMCs. The CDR3 nucleotides read TGTGCCAGCAGTTTGAGGGACTCATGGGCCACTGAAGCTTTCTTT. Translating it yields CASSLRDSWATEAFF.